One sample yielded the 32 T cell receptor beta chains listed below, sequenced in a study of blood T cell repertoires in COVID-19. Profiled with immunoSEQ multiplex PCR; TCRdb holds only in-frame clones, not every one. The sample lists 200,000 to 300,000 clones, approximately 91% occurring once. The sequenced sample consisted of peripheral blood. The receptors shown here come from a human donor in a cohort sampled during active COVID-19.

This clone occurred once. DNA of the CDR3: TGTGCCAGCAGAAAGCAGGCGGGGAGCACCGGGGAGCTGTTTTTT. Amino acid sequence: CASRKQAGSTGELFF. The chain uses TRBV7-7 and TRBJ2-2, with a possible D match to TRBD2 (6 bases). The V gene's germline CDR1 is SSHAT and CDR2 FNYEAQ (reference sequence). This CDR3 is 15 amino acids long. The V gene lost 6 bases and the J gene lost 4 bases, with 15 bases spanning the gap.

V gene TRBV30 combines with J gene TRBJ1-2; the match to TRBD1 covers 7 bases. V dropped 1 base and J dropped 4; count of bases not matched to a gene: 3. CDR1 and CDR2 (germline): GTSNPN, SVGIG (reference sequence). This CDR3 has 13 amino acids. CDR3 nucleotide sequence: TGTGCCTGGAGTGATGGACAGGCCTATGGCTACACCTTC. Its protein product is CAWSDGQAYGYTF.

The V call is TRBV23-1, the J call TRBJ1-1, with D perhaps matching TRBD1 (5 bases). TRBV23-1 belongs to the ORF category, with a function that is uncertain. The CDR3 length is 12 residues. Deletions cut 0 bases from V and 11 bases from J, with 10 bases between. The CDR3 sequence: CASSQSGGYAFF. In DNA form, the CDR3 reads TGCGCCAGCAGTCAATCGGGGGGGTACGCTTTCTTT.

In this sample, this clone turned up a few times. This chain joins TRBV7-9 and TRBJ1-5, with 11 nucleotides matching TRBD1. The V gene end was trimmed by 5 bases and the J gene end by 0 bases; junction bases not matched to a gene: 9. The CDR3 spans 18 residues. Germline V gene lookup returns CDR1 SEHNR and CDR2 FQNEAQ (reference sequence). The CDR3 nucleotides are TGTGCCAGCAGCCCGGACAGGGGGCGACGGGGTAGCAATCAGCCCCAGCATTTT. Translating gives CASSPDRGRRGSNQPQHF.

The gene calls are TRBV6-5 and TRBJ1-2; the match to TRBD1 covers 9 bases. Germline CDR1 is MNHEY and CDR2 is SVGAGI. The CDR3 is made up of 14 amino acids. V lost 2 bases, J lost 7 bases, and 5 bases stayed unmatched. Written as DNA, the CDR3 is TGTGCCAGCAGTTACGGGACAGGGTTCAGTGGCTACACCTTC. This codes for CASSYGTGFSGYTF.

The chain has TRBV6-2 or TRBV6-3 and TRBJ1-3; D is unclear. The germline V gene has CDR1 MNHEY and CDR2 SVGEGT. Trimming removed 2 bases at V and 2 bases at J, with 7 bases between. The CDR3 runs 14 residues. The DNA for the CDR3 is TGTGCCAGCAGTTACGCGGGTACTGGAAACACCATATATTTT. Protein product: CASSYAGTGNTIYF.

J is TRBJ1-1 and V is TRBV6-5; D remains unclear. The CDR3 sequence is 14 residues long. Germline loops: CDR1 MNHEY, CDR2 SVGAGI. Trimming pared 6 bases from V and 4 bases from J, leaving 15 bases between. The CDR3 nucleotides read TGTGCCAGCAGCCCCGGGGTGCGGGTCACTGAAGCTTTCTTT. This sequence encodes CASSPGVRVTEAFF.

The chain is built from TRBV28 and TRBJ1-2; D may be TRBD1 (5 bases). The CDR3 is made up of 13 amino acids. Germline CDR1 reads MDHEN; CDR2 reads SYDVKM. V lost 4 bases and J lost 0, with 6 bases in between. CDR3 DNA sequence: TGTGCCAGCAGTTCGGACACTAACTATGGCTACACCTTC. Its protein is CASSSDTNYGYTF.

The chain joins TRBV7-9 to TRBJ2-7, with a weak D call TRBD2 (6 bases). The CDR3 extends over 15 amino acids. The germline CDR1 and CDR2 sequences are SEHNR and FQNEAQ (reference sequence). Between the trimmed V and J ends, which lost 1 base and 4 bases, there was a span of 14 bases. CDR3 region: CASSLEAGRSYEQYF. CDR3 nucleotides: TGTGCCAGCAGCTTAGAGGCGGGGCGGTCTTACGAGCAGTACTTC.

This clone was detected only a few times. One junction end does not reproduce the germline sequence, and a read error may be involved. This CDR3 is CATTRGGAGGQPQHF. As DNA, the CDR3 is TGTGCCACCACCAGAGGTGGGGCAGGTGGGCAGCCCCAGCATTTT. The chain couples TRBV15 to TRBJ1-5; D possibly corresponds to TRBD1 (5 bases). CDR3 length: 15 amino acids. Per the germline V gene, CDR1 is LNHNV and CDR2 is YYDKDF (reference sequence).

As for this clone: This CDR3 is also generated by other DNA sequences in the sample. This sequence joins TRBV11-3 and TRBJ1-2; TRBD1 matches at 7 bases. The J segment lost 4 bases and the V segment lost 1 base, leaving 0 bases of the junction unmatched. The germline V gene encodes CDR1 SGHNT and CDR2 YENEEA. The CDR3 has 13 residues. The DNA for the CDR3 is TGTGCCAGCAGCTTAGGACAGGGCTATGGCTACACCTTC. The encoded protein is CASSLGQGYGYTF. The variable domain in full, with the rest retrieved from reference TRBV11-3 and TRBJ1-2, is EAGVVQSPRYKIIEKKQPVAFWCNPISGHNTLYWYLQNLGQGPELLIRYENEEAVDDSQLPKDRFSAERLKGVDSTLKIQPAELGDSAVYLCASSLGQGYGYTFGSGTRLTVV.

The genes are TRBV18 and TRBJ1-1; TRBD1 might be the D (6 bases). Trimming pared 3 bases from V and 6 bases from J, leaving 20 bases between. Germline lookup yields CDR1 KGHSH and CDR2 LQKENI. This CDR3 is 16 amino acids long. CDR3 residues: CASSPRDYPGVPEAFF. The CDR3 DNA follows: TGTGCCAGCTCACCGAGAGATTACCCAGGGGTCCCTGAAGCTTTCTTT.

V and J are TRBV5-1 and TRBJ2-3; 7 bases are shared with TRBD2. With V trimmed by 5 bases and J by 4 bases, 7 bases remained unmatched. From germline, CDR1 is SGHRS and CDR2 YFSETQ. The CDR3 length is 14 residues. In nucleotides, the CDR3 is TGCGCCAGCAGATCCCCTAGCGGACCAGATACGCAGTATTTT. Protein: CASRSPSGPDTQYF.

This rearrangement joins TRBV2 to TRBJ1-1, with 7 bases lining up with TRBD1. CDR1 is SNHLY and CDR2 is FYNNEI in the germline V gene. The CDR3 loop spans 14 amino acids. With V trimmed by 6 bases and J by 0 bases, 4 bases remained unmatched. The CDR3: CASRADRMNTEAFF. In nucleotides, the CDR3 is TGTGCCAGCAGGGCGGACAGGATGAACACTGAAGCTTTCTTT.

The chain employs TRBV6-2 or TRBV6-3 and TRBJ2-7; maybe TRBD2 (6 bases). The germline CDR1 and CDR2 sequences are MNHEY and SVGEGT. Trimming cost V 5 bases and J 6 bases, with 11 bases left between them. The CDR3 is 12 amino acids. CDR3 sequence reads: CASSQTRFEQYF. The CDR3 DNA sequence: TGTGCCAGCAGTCAGACTAGATTCGAGCAGTACTTC.

The gene calls are TRBV19 and TRBJ1-2; possibly TRBD1 for D (6 bases). Trimming took off 3 bases at V and 4 bases at J, with 15 bases between the two ends. Germline V gene lookup returns CDR1 LNHDA and CDR2 SQIVND (reference sequence). The CDR3 loop spans 15 amino acids. The CDR3 DNA follows: TGTGCCAGTAGTATCTTTTTCAGGGGCTCCTATGGCTACACCTTC. As protein: CASSIFFRGSYGYTF.

The chain couples TRBV27 to TRBJ2-2; the D gene is possibly TRBD2 (5 bases). The CDR3 is 14 residues long. The germline V and J ends were trimmed by 10 bases and 4 bases, with 16 bases remaining between them. Looked up from germline, CDR1 is MNHEY and CDR2 is SMNVEV (reference sequence). CDR3 DNA: TGTGCCACTCTAGCAGCCTCGAGCACCGGGGAGCTGTTTTTT. Protein sequence: CATLAASSTGELFF.

Concerning this clone itself: This specimen includes other DNA sequences encoding the same CDR3. The CDR3 here is CASSPGYEQYF. Here the CDR3 DNA reads TGTGCCAGCAGCCCGGGCTACGAGCAGTACTTC. This chain connects TRBV28 to TRBJ2-7, with D unresolved. Germline CDR1 is MDHEN and CDR2 is SYDVKM. Deletions cut 6 bases from V and 3 bases from J, with 6 bases between. The CDR3 totals 11 residues. Together with reference TRBV28 and TRBJ2-7, the CDR3 gives the full variable domain: DVKVTQSSRYLVKRTGEKVFLECVQDMDHENMFWYRQDPGLGLRLIYFSYDVKMKEKGDIPEGYSVSREKKERFSLILESASTNQTSMYLCASSPGYEQYFGPGTRLTVT.

The chain has TRBV7-9 and TRBJ1-1; D may be TRBD1 (5 bases). The V gene lost 2 bases and the J gene lost 0 bases, with 16 bases spanning the gap. The CDR3 covers 17 residues. Per the germline V gene, CDR1 is SEHNR and CDR2 is FQNEAQ (reference sequence). CDR3 coding DNA: TGTGCCAGCAGCTTACCCGACAGAGTGGGCATGAACACTGAAGCTTTCTTT. Amino acids: CASSLPDRVGMNTEAFF. Filled out from reference TRBV7-9 and TRBJ1-1, the complete variable domain reads DTGVSQNPRHKITKRGQNVTFRCDPISEHNRLYWYRQTLGQGPEFLTYFQNEAQLEKSRLLSDRFSAERPKGSFSTLEIQRTEQGDSAMYLCASSLPDRVGMNTEAFFGQGTRLTVV.

The chain links TRBV29-1 to TRBJ1-2, with D perhaps TRBD1 (5 bases). Germline CDR1 SQVTM, CDR2 ANQGSEA. CDR3 length equals 15 residues. V dropped 4 bases and J dropped 5 bases, with 20 bases sitting between them. The CDR3 coding sequence is TGCAGCGTTGTTCCAGGACTCAGGGAGGATTATGGCTACACCTTC. Translated: CSVVPGLREDYGYTF.

The V call is TRBV10-3, the J call TRBJ1-4, with 7 bases fitting TRBD1. Germline values: CDR1 ENHRY, CDR2 SYGVKD. The CDR3 has 15 residues. The V segment lost 2 bases and the J segment 7 bases; nucleotides outside the gene matches: 7. The CDR3 DNA follows: TGTGCCATCAGTGAGGGGGGACAGCGAGGTGAAAAACTGTTTTTT. Amino acid sequence: CAISEGGQRGEKLFF.

The chain uses TRBV5-4 and TRBJ2-2; D is uncertain. Trimming cost V 2 bases and J 2 bases, with 10 bases left between them. The V gene's germline CDR1 is SGHNT and CDR2 YYREEE (reference sequence). CDR3 length: 15 residues. CDR3 bases: TGTGCCAGCAGCTTAACGGGTCTTAACACCGGGGAGCTGTTTTTT. It specifies CASSLTGLNTGELFF. Drawing the rest from reference TRBV5-4 and TRBJ2-2, the complete variable domain is ETGVTQSPTHLIKTRGQQVTLRCSSQSGHNTVSWYQQALGQGPQFIFQYYREEENGRGNFPPRFSGLQFPNYSSELNVNALELDDSALYLCASSLTGLNTGELFFGEGSRLTVL.

The V and J genes are TRBV19 and TRBJ2-7; 9 nucleotides match TRBD2. Germline CDR1 and CDR2: LNHDA and SQIVND (reference sequence). This CDR3 is built from 13 residues. V trimming: 2 bases; J trimming: 4 bases; junction bases outside the gene matches: 0. CDR3 DNA: TGTGCCAGTAGTATAACTAGCGGGTACGAGCAGTACTTC. Residues: CASSITSGYEQYF.

The chain has TRBV13 and TRBJ2-6; 9 nucleotides agree with TRBD1. Trimming cost V 4 bases and J 0 bases; bases outside gene matches: 4. CDR1 and CDR2 from the germline V gene are PRHDT and FYEKMQ (reference sequence). The CDR3 length is 17 residues. Written as DNA, the CDR3 is TGTGCCAGCAGCTCAGACAGGGGGAGCTCTGGGGCCAACGTCCTGACTTTC. Amino acid sequence: CASSSDRGSSGANVLTF.

This clone occurred once. V and J are TRBV29-1 and TRBJ1-2, with D possibly TRBD1 on 5 matching bases. Trimming stripped 5 bases from V and 4 bases from J, with 14 bases between. Germline V gene sequence: CDR1 SQVTM, CDR2 ANQGSEA. CDR3 size: 13 residues. The CDR3 DNA follows: TGCAGCGTTCTCAGGGAGGTGGGCTATGGCTACACCTTC. Translating it yields CSVLREVGYGYTF.

The V and J genes are TRBV25-1 and TRBJ2-2; TRBD1 matches 9 bases. The junction had 9 bases not matched to a gene; V was cut back by 6 bases and J by 7 bases. The CDR3 spans 15 residues. Germline-derived CDR1 and CDR2 are MGHDK and SYGVNS. The chain's CDR3 is CASSFDRGLGGELFF. The CDR3 DNA reads as TGTGCCAGCAGCTTTGACAGGGGGTTGGGCGGGGAGCTGTTTTTT.

This clone was counted a few times. The rearrangement uses TRBV6-5 and TRBJ1-1; D uncertain. Germline values: CDR1 MNHEY, CDR2 SVGAGI. The length of the CDR3 is 15 residues. V lost 7 bases to trimming and J lost 4 bases, with 19 bases between them. The DNA of the CDR3 is TGTGCCAGCACCCAAGTCGGCAGTGGCGGCACTGAAGCTTTCTTT. This codes for CASTQVGSGGTEAFF.

The chain recombines TRBV18 with TRBJ1-1; tentative D call: TRBD1 (6 bases). Germline CDR1 KGHSH, CDR2 LQKENI. With 3 bases removed from V and 1 base from J, the gap between germline ends came to 15 bases. CDR3 length equals 16 residues. Here the CDR3 reads CASSPEGGWANTEAFF. The CDR3 bases are TGTGCCAGCTCACCGGAAGGGGGTTGGGCGAACACTGAAGCTTTCTTT.

The V call is TRBV7-2, the J call TRBJ1-3; 9 bases fit TRBD1. The CDR3 spans 15 residues. Germline V gene data show CDR1 as SGHTA and CDR2 as FQGNSA. With 5 bases clipped from V and 0 bases from J, the junction kept 2 bases outside the gene matches. The CDR3 reads CASSPDRGSGNTIYF. The CDR3 coding sequence is TGTGCCAGCAGCCCGGACAGGGGCTCTGGAAACACCATATATTTT.

The rearrangement links TRBV7-9 to TRBJ1-1, with 8 positions matching TRBD1. The germline V gene has CDR1 SEHNR and CDR2 FQNEAQ (reference sequence). V was pared by 3 bases and J by 3 bases, with 3 bases of the junction left unmatched. The CDR3 consists of 14 residues. The CDR3 sequence: CASSFSGGDTEAFF. The CDR3 DNA follows: TGTGCCAGCAGCTTCTCAGGGGGCGACACTGAAGCTTTCTTT.

The chain couples TRBV4-3 to TRBJ2-7; TRBD1 agrees at 7 bases. V gave up 2 bases and J gave up 0 bases; unmatched junction bases: 13. The CDR3 extends over 18 amino acids. Germline values: CDR1 LGHNA, CDR2 YSLEER. The CDR3 DNA reads as TGCGCCAGCAGCCAAACGATTAGGACAGGATATTTCTCCTACGAGCAGTACTTC. Protein: CASSQTIRTGYFSYEQYF.

This clone has only one observation. The chain carries TRBV19 and TRBJ1-5; no firm D call. CDR3 length equals 13 residues. The V and J ends lost 6 bases and 4 bases respectively, with 10 bases between them. The germline gives CDR1 LNHDA, CDR2 SQIVND (reference sequence). CDR3 region: CASRASRNQPQHF. CDR3 bases: TGTGCCAGTAGGGCGTCGCGGAATCAGCCCCAGCATTTT.